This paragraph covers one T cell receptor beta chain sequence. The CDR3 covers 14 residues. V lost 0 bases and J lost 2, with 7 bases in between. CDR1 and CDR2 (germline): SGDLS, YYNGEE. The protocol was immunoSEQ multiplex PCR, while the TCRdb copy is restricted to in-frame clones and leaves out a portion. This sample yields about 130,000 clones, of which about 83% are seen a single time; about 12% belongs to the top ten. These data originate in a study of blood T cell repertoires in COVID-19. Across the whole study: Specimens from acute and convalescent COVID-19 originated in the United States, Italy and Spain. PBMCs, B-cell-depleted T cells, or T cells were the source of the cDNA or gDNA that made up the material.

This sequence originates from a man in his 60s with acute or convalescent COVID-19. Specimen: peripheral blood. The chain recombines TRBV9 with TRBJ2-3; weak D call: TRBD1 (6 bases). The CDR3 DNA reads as TGTGCCAGCAGCGTAGCAGGGGCCACAGATACGCAGTATTTT. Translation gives CASSVAGATDTQYF.